The sequence of this T cell receptor beta chain was determined in a study of blood T cells in healthy people across ages (dated by TCRdb to the mid-2010s). As for the study more broadly: In model experiments, template switching captured about one uniquely barcoded TCR beta cDNA molecule for every two T cells. The study analyzed two additional independent replicas of 1 million unique cDNA reads from the same blood draw for two donors, one aged 18 to 30 and one aged 80 or older. Age-related changes in TCR beta repertoire diversity were measured in the study by deep sequencing normalized with unique cDNA molecular identifiers. To avoid experimental bias, donors of different ages were randomly spread across the sequencing lanes. The donors were split into four age groups: young (average about 16 years), middle-aged (39), aged (roughly 68) and long-lived (more than 80).

The method was 5' RACE. The instrument was an Illumina HiSeq 2500. The second PCR ran for roughly 7 to 12 cycles and used a J-beta primer mix along with a sample-barcoded 5' primer. A template-switch 5' adaptor carrying 12 random nucleotides introduced a unique molecular identifier onto each TCR beta cDNA molecule. Each sample yielded at least 3 million CDR3-containing paired-end reads. All of the RNA was converted into first-strand cDNA using the Mint cDNA synthesis kit, with a TRBC-specific oligonucleotide serving as the primer. Following uracil-DNA glycosylase treatment, all cDNA underwent a first 18-cycle PCR with the universal primers M1SS and BC2_uni_R. Per the source publication's procedure: Normalization of each sample was performed by random selection of 1 million high-quality reads, each carrying a distinct molecular identifier. Reads with shared molecular identifiers were discarded instead of being binned into consensus sequences. MiTCR, set to a Q25 quality threshold and the strictest error-elimination algorithm, was used for CDR3 identification, clonotype clustering and error correction. A nonparametric unseen species model with Euler transformation was used to estimate lower-bound total TCR beta diversity. Starting from the raw public reads, TCRdb applied fastp trimming at Q25, assembled clones with MiXCR and retained in-frame beta chains. Each entry is one CDR3 protein sequence, shown with its most common DNA and genes. It is TCRdb's table, rather than the study itself, that gives the V and J calls and clone size. The sample has about 730,000 distinct CDR3 sequences on record, roughly 47% of them singletons. 20% to 25% of the sample is in the top ten clones.

Of note for this clonotype: Its binding antigen is unknown. Nothing much larger sits one base from this clone, and base qualities are not available.

General study outcomes and caveats: Total diversity estimates from one million sequenced T cells were considered lower bounds and underestimates. A strong correlation was found between observed TCR beta diversity and the percentage of naive T cells measured by flow cytometry. Donor CMV infection status was unknown, potentially confounding age-related changes in expanded clonotypes. Since profiling was done on bulk unsorted PBMCs, naive and antigen-experienced compartments could not be conclusively compared. As age increased, observed TCR beta diversity per million T cells dropped in a roughly linear way, and a significant reduction was already evident by age around 41. Compared with the aged group, the long-lived group had more naive CD4+ T cells, fewer expanded clones and increased TCR diversity, a pattern suggesting age selection.

For this chain, trimming is 7 bases at the V end and 7 bases at the J end, and the number of junction bases without a gene match is 21. Reading the germline V gene (reference sequence) gives CDR1 LGHDT and CDR2 YNNKEL. Its CDR3 holds 18 amino acids, cysteine through phenylalanine. Only the CDR3 DNA stays, 54 bases, in frame from base 1. Donors were a few dozen systemically healthy Caucasian individuals from Russia aged 6 to 90 years. Approximately 11 milliliters of peripheral blood were drawn from each donor into EDTA-treated Vacutainer tubes. Ficoll-Paque density-gradient centrifugation was used to isolate PBMCs, with at least 6.5 million per sample. Trizol reagent was used to extract total RNA from PBMCs, with at least 6 micrograms per sample. For every donor, flow cytometry on a PBMC aliquot measured the percentage of naive CD45RAhigh/CD27high T cells.

The chain is made from TRBV3-1 and TRBJ1-5; the junction holds 8 bases that match TRBD1. Material: blood. The sequence was collected from an older woman in good health. At the DNA level, the sequence is TGTGCCAGCACCACTAAACGGACAGGGAATAGAGTACGGCAGCCCCAGCATTTT. It translates as CASTTKRTGNRVRQPQHF.